Sequencing of this T cell receptor (beta chain) was carried out in a study of T cells in tumors after PD-1 blockade (dated by TCRdb to 2018 to 2020). For context, the study as a whole: Patients with prior checkpoint blockade, systemic immunosuppressant use, or recent radiotherapy or other anti-cancer therapy within 4 weeks were excluded. Treatment consisted of either cemiplimab 350 mg every 2 weeks or pembrolizumab 200 mg every 3 weeks. While on anti-PD-1 treatment, some of the patients also continued taking daily vismodegib 150 mg. An average of approximately 27,000 TCR templates (range roughly 500-99,264) and under 6,500 unique clonotypes was obtained for tumor samples, approximately 19-fold deeper than single-cell TCR sequencing. The study performed paired single-cell RNA and TCR sequencing on site-matched tumors from BCC or SCC patients before and after anti-PD-1 therapy. Clinical response was assessed using RECIST version 1.1.

A note on this clone: It lacks a known antigen. Base quality data are lacking; no much larger clone is found one base away.

The time point label, as the study defines it: second of two pre-therapy site-matched biopsies 2 to 3 months apart. Before and after PD-1 blockade, tumor biopsies came from the same primary tumor, making the samples site-matched. For bulk TCRbeta sequencing, genomic DNA was extracted from tumor biopsies or peripheral blood, and input amounts ranged from 616 ng to 6,004 ng. Leftover biopsy material went through bulk TCRbeta sequencing, with the goal of boosting sensitivity for rare clonotypes relative to single-cell TCR sequencing. All patients had histologically proven advanced or metastatic basal or squamous cell carcinoma and were poor candidates for surgical resection. Of the approximately 12 patients in the basal cell carcinoma cohort, several underwent bulk tumor TCR sequencing. Fresh biopsies were taken from the primary tumor site, and part of the biopsy material was kept in RNAlater for exome and bulk TCR sequencing.

On the study overall, not on this receptor specifically: Exhausted CD8+ clones expanded after therapy were found to be mostly novel clonotypes undetected pre-treatment, suggesting clonal replacement rather than reinvigoration of pre-existing clones. Roughly 41% of the TCR clonotypes from tumors also showed up in blood, and some novel exhausted tumor clones were present in pre-treatment blood, which suggests peripheral recruitment. Comparisons between pre- and post-treatment samples were the only ones where clonal replacement appeared, with none seen between two pre-treatment samples, a pattern that argues against artifacts from biopsy timing or location. Where the novel T cell clones came from was not determined, and possible sources could include lymphoid organs or rare unexpanded clones inside the tumor or in the tumor periphery.

The immunoSEQ platform was used for deep TCRbeta sequencing. The original methods were these. Only productive rearrangements were exported from the immunoSEQ Analyzer for further analysis. A two-sided binomial test with a Bonferroni-corrected P below 0.01 was used to call clones that significantly expanded or contracted between timepoints. T cell phenotypes were assigned to bulk TCRbeta clonotypes by matching to single-cell RNA+TCR-seq clones sharing the same TCRbeta sequence. Using bulk TCR sequencing data, clone enrichment in tumor was calculated by dividing a clone's tumor frequency by the same clone's PBMC frequency. TCRs were grouped by GLIPH into specificity groups, defined as clusters of distinct TCRs likely recognizing common antigens via shared CDR3 motifs. TCRdb provides this immuneACCESS table in a form limited to in-frame rearrangements. Some clones are lacking; in checked studies, under half of them reflect an unresolved V gene, and why the rest are absent is not known. V and J calls and clone size are copied from that table; D and trimming were computed from the DNA. Recorded for this sample are 1,500 to 2,000 clones; roughly 70% of them occurred a single time. The ten largest clones represent 10% to 15% of the sample.

Sequences were derived from tumor tissue, sampled before anti-PD-1 treatment. This receptor was taken from a human donor with basal cell carcinoma.

In nucleotides, the sequence is TGTGCCTGGAGTGAAAGGGGCAGGGGGCGGACTGAAGCTTTCTTT. Its coded protein is CAWSERGRGRTEAFF. The rearrangement joined TRBV30 to TRBJ1-1; TRBD1 aligns with 8 central bases. From a lookup of the germline V gene (reference sequence), CDR1 and CDR2 are GTSNPN and SVGIG. V lost 1 base and J lost 5 bases, and the count of bases not matched to a germline gene is 9. Including the terminal cysteine and phenylalanine, the CDR3 comprises 15 residues. Only the CDR3 part of the read is kept: 45 bases, read in frame from the first base.